The following is a T cell receptor (beta chain) sequence with its context. Antigen specificity is unknown. This table comes from immunoSEQ multiplex PCR, and its TCRdb copy is limited to in-frame clones, with some not included. The data contain around 80,000 clones, 96% of them seen just once; the ten biggest clones take up approximately 1.3%. The data were obtained in a study of cytomegalovirus exposure and HLA in healthy donors. Study-wide points: The TCR clusters that emerged in the first cohort tended, a later analysis found, to co-occur in the 120 or so validation repertoires.

The CDR3 loop spans 12 amino acids. The V and J ends lost 7 bases and 1 base respectively, with 9 bases between them. Looked up from germline, CDR1 is SQVTM and CDR2 is ANQGSEA. The sample taken for sequencing was PBMCs. The clonotype comes from a woman aged 18-35 years in good health and CMV-seronegative. The chain couples TRBV29-1 to TRBJ2-3; no clear D gene. For the CDR3, the DNA is TGCAGCGCACAGTCGGGCACAGATACGCAGTATTTT. Translated: CSAQSGTDTQYF.